What follows are 18 T cell receptor beta chains derived from one specimen sequenced in a study of shared clonotypes between healthy human individuals. Measured with immunoSEQ multiplex PCR; TCRdb has only the in-frame clones, and not every one. The sample has some 2 million clones, 85% to 95% seen once. The specimen was naive CD4+ T cells sorted from blood. Regarding subset: CD45RA+ positively selected. The receptor source for this set is a man between 18 and 29 years old in good health.

V gene TRBV6-4 combines with J gene TRBJ2-2; 10 nucleotides agree with TRBD1. The CDR3 is made up of 17 amino acids. Germline-derived CDR1 and CDR2 are MRHNA and SNTAGT. After removal of 0 bases from V and 6 bases from J, the junction contained 7 bases not matched to a gene. CDR3 nucleotides: TGTGCCAGCAGTGACTCAAGGACAGGGGGGAAACCCGGGGAGCTGTTTTTT. It codes for CASSDSRTGGKPGELFF.

The gene calls are TRBV5-1 and TRBJ2-7; possibly TRBD1 or TRBD2 for D (5 bases each). The CDR3 loop spans 18 amino acids. From germline, CDR1 is SGHRS and CDR2 YFSETQ. V was trimmed by 0 bases and J by 0 bases, leaving 19 bases between them. CDR3 DNA: TGCGCCAGCAGCTTGGGGCCAACCGGGACGGGCGGCTCCTACGAGCAGTACTTC. It specifies CASSLGPTGTGGSYEQYF.

The V gene is TRBV6-5, the J gene TRBJ1-1; a weak D match, TRBD1 (5 bases). The V gene's germline CDR1 is MNHEY and CDR2 SVGAGI. The CDR3 extends over 16 amino acids. Trimming removed 3 bases at V and 1 base at J, with 15 bases between. The CDR3 here is CASSYSQGGGNTEAFF. CDR3 nucleotide sequence: TGTGCCAGCAGTTATTCTCAAGGCGGGGGGAACACTGAAGCTTTCTTT.

V is TRBV10-3 and J is TRBJ2-7; a weak D match, TRBD2 (5 bases). Germline V gene data show CDR1 as ENHRY and CDR2 as SYGVKD. The CDR3 is 12 residues long. Deletions cut 8 bases from V and 3 bases from J, with 11 bases between. The CDR3 DNA is TGTGCCATCGGTTCAGGACTCTACGAGCAGTACTTC. Translation gives CAIGSGLYEQYF.

V and J are TRBV7-2 and TRBJ2-7; weak D call: TRBD2 (5 bases). Looked up from germline, CDR1 is SGHTA and CDR2 is FQGNSA. Trimming left V 6 bases short and J 2 bases short, with 14 bases between. The CDR3 is 14 amino acids. CDR3 in DNA: TGTGCCAGCAGTAGAGTCCGGGAAGCCTACGAGCAGTACTTC. It translates to CASSRVREAYEQYF.

The chain links TRBV5-1 to TRBJ2-3; 10 nucleotides agree with TRBD2. Per germline, CDR1 SGHRS and CDR2 YFSETQ. Trimming took 4 bases from V and 1 from J; bases not matched to a gene: 6. The CDR3 totals 16 residues. Written as DNA, the CDR3 is TGCGCCAGCAGCGAGCCGCTAGCGGGGGGCACAGATACGCAGTATTTT. Translating it yields CASSEPLAGGTDTQYF.

V and J are TRBV29-1 and TRBJ1-3; D is ambiguous. Trimming left V 6 bases short and J 0 bases short, with 21 bases between. Germline CDR1 reads SQVTM; CDR2 reads ANQGSEA. This CDR3 comprises 17 residues. The CDR3 loop is CSVSKGLGSSSGNTIYF. The DNA for the CDR3 is TGCAGCGTCTCAAAAGGATTGGGGTCCAGCTCTGGAAACACCATATATTTT. Full variable domain (missing parts from reference TRBV29-1 and TRBJ1-3): SAVISQKPSRDICQRGTSLTIQCQVDSQVTMMFWYRQQPGQSLTLIATANQGSEATYESGFVIDKFPISRPNLTFSTLTVSNMSPEDSSIYLCSVSKGLGSSSGNTIYFGEGSWLTVV.

Of note for this clone: The identical CDR3 is also encoded by other nucleotide sequences in the sample. The chain uses TRBV6-5 and TRBJ2-5, with a weak D call TRBD2 (5 bases). Germline V gene lookup returns CDR1 MNHEY and CDR2 SVGAGI. CDR3 size: 13 residues. V lost 0 bases and J lost 4, with 6 bases in between. CDR3 sequence: CASSYSGRETQYF. CDR3 DNA sequence: TGTGCCAGCAGTTACTCGGGGAGAGAGACCCAGTACTTC.

This sequence joins TRBV28 and TRBJ1-5; D not resolved. The CDR3 is 15 residues long. The V gene lost 9 bases and the J gene lost 0 bases, with 15 bases spanning the gap. Germline-derived CDR1 and CDR2 are MDHEN and SYDVKM. CDR3 bases: TGTGCCAGTCATAAGGAGGGAGGTAGCAATCAGCCCCAGCATTTT. It encodes CASHKEGGSNQPQHF.

The V call is TRBV2, the J call TRBJ2-4; D assignment may be TRBD1 or TRBD2 (5 bases each). V lost 5 bases and J lost 7, with 9 bases in between. This CDR3 has 12 amino acids. Germline V gene lookup returns CDR1 SNHLY and CDR2 FYNNEI. The CDR3 region is CASSPEGNIQYF. As DNA, the CDR3 is TGTGCCAGCAGTCCAGAGGGGAACATTCAGTACTTC.

The chain couples TRBV18 to TRBJ2-1, with 11 bases aligning to TRBD2. Germline CDR1 KGHSH, CDR2 LQKENI. With V trimmed by 4 bases and J by 5 bases, 4 bases remained unmatched. This CDR3 has 15 residues. The CDR3 DNA is TGTGCCAGCTCACGAAGGGGACTAGCGGACAATGAGCAGTTCTTC. Translated, it gives CASSRRGLADNEQFF.

For this clone: Distinct nucleotide sequences in the sample also encode this CDR3. The chain links TRBV11-2 to TRBJ1-1; weak D call: TRBD1 (5 bases). Trimming pared 1 base from V and 2 bases from J, leaving 8 bases between. The CDR3 contains 14 residues. CDR1 and CDR2 (germline): SGHAT, FQNNGV. CDR3 nucleotide sequence: TGTGCCAGCAGCTTAGGACAGATCAACACTGAAGCTTTCTTT. Translated: CASSLGQINTEAFF.

The chain has TRBV2 and TRBJ1-2, with 9 bases fitting TRBD1. CDR1 and CDR2 from the germline V gene are SNHLY and FYNNEI. This CDR3 region has 14 residues. V was clipped by 7 bases and J by 2 bases; unmatched bases: 5. The CDR3 region is CASTLQGANYGYTF. The DNA of the CDR3 is TGTGCCAGCACCTTACAGGGGGCCAACTATGGCTACACCTTC.

This clone appeared once. This chain connects TRBV7-9 to TRBJ2-7, with TRBD1 matching 8 bases. J gave up 6 bases and V 4 bases, and 11 bases lay outside the gene matches. The CDR3 loop spans 15 amino acids. Looked up from germline, CDR1 is SEHNR and CDR2 is FQNEAQ (reference sequence). CDR3 DNA sequence: TGTGCCAGCAGCTCTGGACAGGGAATCCGCTTCGAGCAGTACTTC. The encoded protein is CASSSGQGIRFEQYF.

This chain connects TRBV29-1 to TRBJ1-1; D is unresolved. Trimming pared 5 bases from V and 1 base from J, leaving 14 bases between. Germline V lookup: CDR1 SQVTM, CDR2 ANQGSEA. The CDR3 has 14 residues. The CDR3 sequence is CSVHKATQNTEAFF. The CDR3 bases are TGCAGCGTTCACAAGGCTACACAGAACACTGAAGCTTTCTTT.

The V and J genes are TRBV4-3 and TRBJ1-2, with a tentative D call TRBD1 (6 bases). The CDR3 covers 17 residues. Trimming shortened V by 1 base and J by 4 bases, and 19 bases separated the two germline ends. The germline CDR1 and CDR2 sequences are LGHNA and YSLEER. The CDR3 here is CASSQASSGQPVYGYTF. The CDR3 DNA sequence: TGCGCCAGCAGCCAAGCGAGCAGCGGACAGCCAGTCTATGGCTACACCTTC.

The J gene is TRBJ2-2, the V gene TRBV27, with TRBD1 identical over 7 bases. The ends lost 6 bases at V and 1 base at J; junction bases unmatched: 5. CDR1 MNHEY and CDR2 SMNVEV come from the germline V gene (reference sequence). This CDR3 region has 15 residues. The CDR3 sequence: CASSRRTGNTGELFF. Written as DNA, the CDR3 is TGTGCCAGCAGCCGACGGACAGGGAACACCGGGGAGCTGTTTTTT.

The rearrangement uses TRBV7-3 and TRBJ1-1; 9 bases are a match to TRBD1. Germline lookup yields CDR1 SGHTA and CDR2 FQGTGA. The trim removed 4 bases at V and 11 bases at J, leaving 5 bases unmatched. CDR3 length: 12 residues. This CDR3 is CASSSTGGRAFF. The DNA of the CDR3 is TGTGCCAGCAGCTCCACAGGGGGCAGGGCTTTCTTT.